This T cell receptor beta chain came from a study of cytomegalovirus exposure and HLA in healthy donors. Study conclusions and caveats: Analysis was carried out at a later point, and it linked a missense DCLRE1C variant to TCR beta V- and J-gene trimming.

This clone has a single count. What it binds is not known. PCR employed 60 Vbeta and 13 Jbeta primers. The data were produced by immunoSEQ multiplex PCR, yet TCRdb's version contains in-frame clones alone and is incomplete. The sample holds 30,000 to 45,000 clones, 75% to 90% seen once. The CDR3 is 10 amino acids. Trimming removed 6 bases at V and 8 bases at J, with 7 bases between. Germline V CDR1 and CDR2: MDHEN, SYDVKM. The V and J genes are TRBV28 and TRBJ1-2; possibly TRBD1 for D (6 bases). The source material was PBMCs. This TCR was recovered from a woman aged 40 to 50 in good health and CMV-seropositive. CDR3 protein: CASRQGGYTF. The CDR3 DNA sequence: TGTGCCAGCAGACAGGGCGGCTACACCTTC.